This entry lists 10 T cell receptor beta chains sequenced from one sample in a study of CD8+CD57+ T cells in acquired aplastic anemia. Genomic DNA templated the TCR beta VDJ and CDR3 profiling. TCRdb re-derived calls from the reads in MiXCR, one entry per CDR3 protein. The repertoire holds about 150,000 distinct CDR3 sequences, about 54% seen once, with approximately 12% in the top ten. Patients included in sequencing had previously demonstrated CD8+CD57+ cell expansion by flow cytometry. Sequences were obtained from sorted CD4+, CD8+, or CD8+CD57+ T cells (not recorded which) from PBMCs. These receptor sequences come from a human donor with aplastic anemia.

The chain couples TRBV12-3 or TRBV12-4 to TRBJ1-2, with D possibly matching TRBD1 (5 bases). V dropped 5 bases and J dropped 8 bases, with 21 bases sitting between them. This CDR3 is built from 15 residues. DNA of the CDR3: TGTGCCAGCAGTCTCATAACCAGGGTTTCCTTGGGCTACACCTTC. It is translated as CASSLITRVSLGYTF.

The V and J genes are TRBV4-3 and TRBJ2-7; 9 bases map to TRBD1. From germline, CDR1 is LGHNA and CDR2 YSLEER. V shed 4 bases and J 5 bases; nucleotides not matched to a gene: 9. The CDR3 totals 15 residues. The CDR3 is CASSPRGGTGNEQYF. The CDR3 bases are TGCGCCAGCAGCCCGCGGGGAGGGACAGGGAACGAGCAGTACTTC.

The gene calls are TRBV7-9 and TRBJ2-3, with D possibly being TRBD1 (6 bases). The CDR3 is 12 residues long. With 1 base removed from V and 10 bases from J, the gap between germline ends came to 9 bases. Germline CDR1 SEHNR, CDR2 FQNEAQ (reference sequence). DNA of the CDR3: TGTGCCAGCAGCTTAGGTCAGGGGTCGCAGTATTTT. It translates to CASSLGQGSQYF.

CDR3 in amino acids: CASSSGGAGGYNEQFF. The CDR3, as DNA: TGTGCCAGCAGCTCAGGGGGCGCGGGGGGGTACAATGAGCAGTTCTTC. V and J are TRBV11-2 and TRBJ2-1; a possible D gene is TRBD2 (9 bases). CDR3 length: 16 residues. With 4 bases removed from V and 4 bases from J, the gap between germline ends came to 17 bases. CDR1 SGHAT and CDR2 FQNNGV come from the germline V gene.

The rearrangement joins TRBV9 to TRBJ2-5; 9 bases are a match to TRBD2. The J call may be wrong; the DNA end is better matched by TRBJ2-7. The CDR3 runs to 14 residues. Germline lookup yields CDR1 SGDLS and CDR2 YYNGEE. The CDR3 sequence is CASSVQAGGLEQYF. The CDR3 coding sequence is TGTGCCAGCAGCGTACAGGCGGGGGGGCTCGAGCAGTACTTC.

The chain employs TRBV6-5 and TRBJ2-7; perhaps TRBD1 as D (6 bases). The ends were cut back, 2 bases at V and 6 bases at J, with 14 bases in the middle. There are 14 residues in the CDR3. Per germline, CDR1 MNHEY and CDR2 SVGAGI. The DNA of the CDR3 is TGTGCCAGCAGTTACCGGGACACACGGGGCGAGCAGTACTTC. Amino acid sequence: CASSYRDTRGEQYF.

This clonotype has more than one count but fewer than ten. The chain links TRBV6-1 to TRBJ1-2; tentative D call: TRBD1 (5 bases). The V and J ends lost 8 bases and 6 bases respectively, with 16 bases between them. The CDR3 runs to 13 residues. The germline CDR1 and CDR2 sequences are MNHNS and SASEGT. CDR3 amino acids: CASAYGGFDGYTF. In DNA, the CDR3 is TGTGCCAGCGCATACGGGGGTTTCGATGGCTACACCTTC.

The CDR3 sequence: CASSEDRTPNYGYTF. The CDR3 DNA follows: TGCGCCAGCAGTGAGGACAGGACCCCTAACTATGGCTACACCTTC. The V gene is TRBV10-1, the J gene TRBJ1-2, with D perhaps TRBD1 (6 bases). Looked up from germline, CDR1 is WNHNN and CDR2 is SYGVQD (reference sequence). The CDR3 loop spans 15 amino acids. Trimming stripped 2 bases from V and 0 bases from J, with 10 bases between.

The J gene is TRBJ2-7, the V gene TRBV4-1; 8 bases map to TRBD2. Germline V gives CDR1 MGHRA, CDR2 YSYEKL. The length of the CDR3 is 17 residues. V shed 4 bases and J 0 bases; nucleotides not matched to a gene: 11. The CDR3 bases are TGCGCCAGCAGCCCACAGGAGCGGGGGAGGAGCTCCTACGAGCAGTACTTC. This encodes CASSPQERGRSSYEQYF.

The chain uses TRBV20-1 and TRBJ1-1, with a weak D call TRBD1 (5 bases). CDR1 is DFQATT, CDR2 SNEGSKA, per germline (reference sequence). V was pared by 4 bases and J by 4 bases, with 22 bases between. The CDR3 runs 16 residues. CDR3 sequence: CSAKTGLPDLGTEAFF. The DNA of the CDR3 is TGCAGTGCTAAAACGGGACTACCCGATCTAGGCACTGAAGCTTTCTTT.